The T cell receptor (beta chain) described here comes from a study of T cell responses to AZD1222 COVID-19 vaccine. Study-wide background: Second doses were pooled across both intervals (about 4 or about 12 weeks). Study-level points and caveats: The study identified only five to seven AZD1222 recipients as seropositive at baseline. Scientists sampled the repertoires only once the peak T cell response had passed. Donor demographics were predominantly white British with a female majority; clonal diversity may be underestimated.

CDR3 size: 13 residues. Per germline, CDR1 MGHRA and CDR2 YSYEKL. The V and J ends lost 6 bases and 9 bases respectively, with 17 bases between them. This clone showed up just a few times. Its antigen remains unidentified. Method: immunoSEQ multiplex PCR; TCRdb's copy keeps in-frame clones and lacks some. The data hold approximately 35,000 clones, with 65% to 90% observed a single time. The chain has TRBV4-1 and TRBJ2-5; D gene unclear. The sample in question was peripheral blood, obtained on day 0 of AZD1222 vaccination. The source of this sequence is an adult in good health. The CDR3 DNA follows: TGCGCCAGCAGGCGACAAGAGGACGGTCCCCAGTACTTC. Its translation is CASRRQEDGPQYF.